This TCR beta chain was identified during a study of T cells in Graves' hyperthyroidism and ophthalmopathy. Findings of the study overall: Most clonotypes that expanded in the thyroid above 0.001 also showed up in blood.

Subjects with ophthalmopathy showed a Clinical Activity Score no lower than 3, a NOSPECS grade no lower than 4, and a duration shorter than 3 months. Of note for this clonotype: Antigen unknown.

V trimming: 1 base; J trimming: 2 bases; junction bases outside the gene matches: 7. Germline-derived CDR1 and CDR2 are MDHEN and SYDVKM. CDR3 length: 18 residues. TCR beta CDR3 region amplification was performed from RNA transcripts. TCR CDR3 underwent first-round RT-PCR with the HTBI primer set. TCRdb reprocessed the multiplex PCR reads via MiXCR and lists one record per CDR3 protein. This table has some 490,000 distinct CDR3 sequences, about 16% appearing once. The TCR comes from a woman aged 25 to 39 with Graves' ophthalmopathy. This chain joins TRBV28 and TRBJ2-7; the match to TRBD2 covers 14 bases. The sample comprised blood. CDR3 region: CASSLYPRLAGGTYEQYF. The CDR3 nucleotides read TGTGCCAGCAGTTTATATCCCCGACTAGCGGGGGGGACCTACGAGCAGTACTTC. Together with reference TRBV28 and TRBJ2-7, the CDR3 gives the full variable domain: DVKVTQSSRYLVKRTGEKVFLECVQDMDHENMFWYRQDPGLGLRLIYFSYDVKMKEKGDIPEGYSVSREKKERFSLILESASTNQTSMYLCASSLYPRLAGGTYEQYFGPGTRLTVT.